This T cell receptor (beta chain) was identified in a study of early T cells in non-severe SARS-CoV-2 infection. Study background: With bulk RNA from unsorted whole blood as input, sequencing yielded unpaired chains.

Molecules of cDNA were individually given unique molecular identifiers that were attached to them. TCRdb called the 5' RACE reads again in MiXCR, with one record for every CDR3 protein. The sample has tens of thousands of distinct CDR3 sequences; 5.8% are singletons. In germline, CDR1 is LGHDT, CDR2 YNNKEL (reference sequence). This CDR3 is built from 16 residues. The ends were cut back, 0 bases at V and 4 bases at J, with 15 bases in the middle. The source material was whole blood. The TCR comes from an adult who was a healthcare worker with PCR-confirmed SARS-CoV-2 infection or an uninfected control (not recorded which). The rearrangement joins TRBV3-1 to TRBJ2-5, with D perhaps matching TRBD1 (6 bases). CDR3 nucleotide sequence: TGTGCCAGCAGCCAAGATCGCTGGGGGCGGGCAGAGACCCAGTACTTC. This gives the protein CASSQDRWGRAETQYF.